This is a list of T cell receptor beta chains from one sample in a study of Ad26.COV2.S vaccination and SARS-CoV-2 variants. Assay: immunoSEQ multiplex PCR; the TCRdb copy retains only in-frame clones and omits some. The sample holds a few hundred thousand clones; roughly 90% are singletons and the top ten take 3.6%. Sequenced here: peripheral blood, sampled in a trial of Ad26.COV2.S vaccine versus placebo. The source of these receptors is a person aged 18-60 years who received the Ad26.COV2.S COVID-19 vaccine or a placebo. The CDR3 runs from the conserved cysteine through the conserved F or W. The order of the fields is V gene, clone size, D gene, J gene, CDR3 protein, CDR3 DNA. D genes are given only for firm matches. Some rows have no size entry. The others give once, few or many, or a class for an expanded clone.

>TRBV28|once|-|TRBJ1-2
CASSFLLQGGYTF
TGTGCCAGCAGTTTCCTCCTCCAGGGCGGCTACACCTTC
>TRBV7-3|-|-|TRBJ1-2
CASSRVEGGVYGYTF
TGTGCCAGCAGCCGCGTCGAAGGTGGTGTGTATGGCTACACCTTC
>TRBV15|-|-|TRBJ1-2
CATSREAGTNYGYTF
TGTGCCACCAGCAGAGAGGCCGGTACTAACTATGGCTACACCTTC
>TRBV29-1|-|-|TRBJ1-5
CSVVTGGGSIGNQPQHF
TGCAGCGTTGTAACGGGGGGCGGTAGTATTGGCAATCAGCCCCAGCATTTT
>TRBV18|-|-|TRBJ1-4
CASSPKENEKLFF
TGTGCCAGCTCACCAAAGGAAAATGAAAAACTGTTTTTT
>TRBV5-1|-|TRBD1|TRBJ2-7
CASSRGQGSYEQYF
TGCGCCAGCAGCCGCGGACAGGGTAGCTACGAGCAGTACTTC
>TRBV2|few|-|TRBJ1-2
CASSEDPRYGYTF
TGTGCCAGCAGTGAAGACCCCCGCTATGGCTACACCTTC
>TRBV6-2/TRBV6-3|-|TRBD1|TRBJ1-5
CASSSDRVPAYSNQPQHF
TGTGCCAGCAGTTCGGACAGGGTTCCTGCCTATAGCAATCAGCCCCAGCATTTT
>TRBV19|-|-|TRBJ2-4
CASHPPDSSNIQYF
TGTGCCAGTCACCCACCCGACAGTTCAAACATTCAGTACTTC
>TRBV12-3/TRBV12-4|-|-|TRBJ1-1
CASSLALDTEAFF
TGTGCCAGCAGTTTAGCGCTAGACACTGAAGCTTTCTTT
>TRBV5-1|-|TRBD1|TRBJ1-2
CASSFRQGAQGYTF
TGCGCCAGCAGCTTCAGACAGGGGGCACAAGGCTACACCTTC
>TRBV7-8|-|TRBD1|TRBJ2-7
CASSLDRGQDEQYF
TGTGCCAGCAGCTTAGACAGGGGGCAGGACGAGCAGTACTTC
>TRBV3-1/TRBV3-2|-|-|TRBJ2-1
CASSQGKGEQFF
TGTGCCAGCAGCCAAGGGAAGGGTGAGCAGTTCTTC
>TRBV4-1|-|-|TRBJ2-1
CASSQGRQDPYNEQFF
TGCGCCAGCAGCCAAGGGCGACAGGACCCCTACAATGAGCAGTTCTTC
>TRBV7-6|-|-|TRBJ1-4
CASSPGGTIPGTEKLFF
TGTGCCAGCAGCCCAGGAGGTACGATACCGGGGACTGAAAAACTGTTTTTT
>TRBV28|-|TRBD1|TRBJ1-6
CASRTWTGPWNSPLHF
TGTGCCAGCAGAACTTGGACAGGGCCCTGGAACTCACCCCTCCACTTT
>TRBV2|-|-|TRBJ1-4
CASSERPGYEKLFF
TGTGCCAGCAGTGAACGACCCGGATATGAAAAACTGTTTTTT
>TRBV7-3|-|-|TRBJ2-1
CASSLGPASYNEQFF
TGTGCCAGCAGCTTAGGGCCAGCCTCCTACAATGAGCAGTTCTTC
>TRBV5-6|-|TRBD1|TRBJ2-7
CASSFGRGLYEQYF
TGTGCCAGCAGCTTTGGCAGGGGGCTTTACGAGCAGTACTTC
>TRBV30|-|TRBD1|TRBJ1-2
CAWSEARTGGFYGYTF
TGTGCCTGGAGTGAAGCAAGGACAGGGGGCTTCTATGGCTACACCTTC
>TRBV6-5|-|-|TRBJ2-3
CASRQTRRTDTQYF
TGTGCCAGCAGACAGACTAGGAGAACAGATACGCAGTATTTT
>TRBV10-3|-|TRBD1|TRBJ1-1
CAISGPGQGGRGNTEAFF
TGTGCCATCAGTGGGCCCGGACAGGGCGGTCGGGGGAACACTGAAGCTTTCTTT
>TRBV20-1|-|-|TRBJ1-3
CSASVGGPGNTIYF
TGCAGTGCTAGTGTAGGAGGACCTGGAAACACCATATATTTT
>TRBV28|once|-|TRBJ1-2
CASSFSSSFDGLLGYTF
TGTGCCAGCAGTTTTTCCAGCAGTTTTGACGGGCTACTAGGCTACACCTTC
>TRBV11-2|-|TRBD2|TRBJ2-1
CASSRGGEQFF
TGTGCCAGCAGCCGCGGGGGGGAGCAGTTCTTC
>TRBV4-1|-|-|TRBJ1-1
CASSQGVSVYSMNTEAFF
TGCGCCAGCAGCCAAGGTGTCAGCGTCTATTCCATGAACACTGAAGCTTTCTTT